This T cell receptor beta chain was sequenced for a study of regulatory T cells in long-lasting Graves disease. Across the whole study: Patients with new Graves' disease had used antithyroid drugs below 3 months. Study-level results: Comparison showed that persistent patients shared more public clonotypes (about 3,000) than new patients (approximately 870).

To make TCR beta libraries, researchers used iRepertoire HTBI primers and Arm-PCR of CDR3 regions. Each CDR3 protein is one row after TCRdb ran MiXCR on the multiplex PCR reads. Of about 500,000 distinct CDR3 sequences listed, 12% are singletons. The sample holds one count of this clonotype. The antigen remains unidentified. Time point: newly diagnosed GD, antithyroid drugs for less than 3 months. The TCR library used RNA extracted from PBMCs. This sample also appeared in a second study, on T cells in Graves' hyperthyroidism and ophthalmopathy.

The TCR sequence derives from a woman aged 25 to 39 with Graves disease. Sequencing was performed on peripheral blood mononuclear cells (PBMCs), taken at new diagnosis, from a patient treated with antithyroid drugs.

The CDR3 sequence is CASSPPTYYEQYF. The CDR3 nucleotides are TGTGCCAGCTCACCCCCCACCTACTACGAGCAGTACTTC. The chain carries TRBV18 and TRBJ2-7, with D uncertain. The CDR3 length is 13 residues. V lost 3 bases to trimming and J lost 3 bases, with 9 bases between them. Germline V gene lookup returns CDR1 KGHSH and CDR2 LQKENI.